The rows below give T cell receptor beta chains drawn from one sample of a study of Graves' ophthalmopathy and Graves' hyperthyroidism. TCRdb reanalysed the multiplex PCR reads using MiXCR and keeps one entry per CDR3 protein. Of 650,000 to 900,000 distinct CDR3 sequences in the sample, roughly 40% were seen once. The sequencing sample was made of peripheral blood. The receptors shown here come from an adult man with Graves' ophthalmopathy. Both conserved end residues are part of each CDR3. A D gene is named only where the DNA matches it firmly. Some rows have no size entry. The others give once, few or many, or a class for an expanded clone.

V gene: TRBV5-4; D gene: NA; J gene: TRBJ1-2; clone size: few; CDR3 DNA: TGTGCCAGCAGCCTCCGACCCACCCCTGGCTACACCTTC; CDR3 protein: CASSLRPTPGYTF
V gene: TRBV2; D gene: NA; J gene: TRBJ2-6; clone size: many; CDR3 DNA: TGTGCCAGCAGTGACAGGGGTCGGGCTGGGGCCAACGTCCTGACTTTC; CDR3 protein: CASSDRGRAGANVLTF
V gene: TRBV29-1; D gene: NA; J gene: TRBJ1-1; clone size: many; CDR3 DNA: TGCAGCGTTAGTGAAGCTTTCTTT; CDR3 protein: CSVSEAFF
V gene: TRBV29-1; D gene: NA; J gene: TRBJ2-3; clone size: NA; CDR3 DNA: TGCAGCGTTGCCCTTGGGGGGGCGGCAGATACGCAGTATTTT; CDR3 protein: CSVALGGAADTQYF
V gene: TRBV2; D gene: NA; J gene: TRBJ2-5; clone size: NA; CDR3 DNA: TGTGCCAGCAGAGCGGAGCGGGCCTACCAAGAGACCCAGTACTTC; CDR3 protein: CASRAERAYQETQYF
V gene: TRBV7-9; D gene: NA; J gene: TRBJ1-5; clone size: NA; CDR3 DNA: TGTGCCAGCAGCCGAAATTGGGGCAGGGAAAACAATCAGCCCCAGCATTTT; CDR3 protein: CASSRNWGRENNQPQHF
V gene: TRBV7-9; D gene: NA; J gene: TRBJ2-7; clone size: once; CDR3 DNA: TGTGCCAGCAGCTTAGGGGGGGGCGATTTCTACGAGCAGTACTTC; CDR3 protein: CASSLGGGDFYEQYF
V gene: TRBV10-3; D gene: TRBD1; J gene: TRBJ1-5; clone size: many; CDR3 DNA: TGTGCCATCAGTGAGGACAGGGTGGGAAGTCAGCCCCAGCATTTT; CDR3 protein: CAISEDRVGSQPQHF
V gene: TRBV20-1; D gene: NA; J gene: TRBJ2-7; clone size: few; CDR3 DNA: TGCAGTGCTAGAGATCTCCTATTTAAGGGACCTTCCTCCTACGAGCAGTACTTC; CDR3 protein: CSARDLLFKGPSSYEQYF
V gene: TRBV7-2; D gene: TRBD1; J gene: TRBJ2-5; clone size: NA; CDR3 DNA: TGTGCCAACAGCAGATACAGGGGACCATACCAAGAGACCCAGTACTTC; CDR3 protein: CANSRYRGPYQETQYF
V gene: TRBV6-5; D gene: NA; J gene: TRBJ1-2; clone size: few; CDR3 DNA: TGTGCCAGCACCCCCAAGGGAGGGGCTGGCTATGGCTACACCTTC; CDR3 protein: CASTPKGGAGYGYTF
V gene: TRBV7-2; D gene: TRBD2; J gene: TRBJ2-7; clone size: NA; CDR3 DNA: TGTGCCAGCAGCTCGGGACTAGCGGGAGGGCCCTACGAGCAGTACTTC; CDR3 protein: CASSSGLAGGPYEQYF
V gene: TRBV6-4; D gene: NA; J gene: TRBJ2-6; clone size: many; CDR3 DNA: TGTGCCAGCAGTGACGTTGGAGGGGCCAACGTCCTGACTTTC; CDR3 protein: CASSDVGGANVLTF
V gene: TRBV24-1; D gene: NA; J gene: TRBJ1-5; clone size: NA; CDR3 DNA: TGTGCCAGCAGTGGGGGTGGGACGATCCAAAATCAGCCCCAGCATTTT; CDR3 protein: CASSGGGTIQNQPQHF
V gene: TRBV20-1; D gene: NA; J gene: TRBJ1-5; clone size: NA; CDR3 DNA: TGCAGTGCTTTGACAGGCGGGGTTACATTAAATCAGCCCCAGCATTTT; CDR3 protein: CSALTGGVTLNQPQHF
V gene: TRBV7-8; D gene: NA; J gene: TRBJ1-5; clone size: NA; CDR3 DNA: TGTGCCAGCAGCCCCGCGAGCGGGGGGGGAGGCAATCAGCCCCAGCATTTT; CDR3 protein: CASSPASGGGGNQPQHF
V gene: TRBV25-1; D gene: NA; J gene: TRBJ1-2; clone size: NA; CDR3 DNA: TGTGCCAGCAGACCCCCCGGCCAGCGGTCGGGCTACACCTTC; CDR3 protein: CASRPPGQRSGYTF
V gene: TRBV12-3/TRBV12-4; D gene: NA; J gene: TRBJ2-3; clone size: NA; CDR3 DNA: TGTGCCAGCAGTCCAACGAGGGTTCGCACAGATACGCAGTATTTT; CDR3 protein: CASSPTRVRTDTQYF
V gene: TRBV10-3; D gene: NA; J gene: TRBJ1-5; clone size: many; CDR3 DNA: TGTGCCATCAGTGAGTCGGACAGCCACAATCAGCCCCAGCATTTT; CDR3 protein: CAISESDSHNQPQHF
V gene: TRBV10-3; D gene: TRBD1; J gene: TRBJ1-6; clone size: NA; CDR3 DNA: TGTGCCACCTCCCAGGGGGAGGATAATTCACCCCTCCACTTT; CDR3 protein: CATSQGEDNSPLHF
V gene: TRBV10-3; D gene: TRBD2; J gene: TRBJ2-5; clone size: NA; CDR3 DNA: TGTGCCATCAGTGGGGGAGGGGCCCAGTACTTC; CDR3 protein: CAISGGGAQYF
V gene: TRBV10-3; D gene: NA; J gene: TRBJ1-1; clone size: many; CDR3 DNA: TGTGCCAGCAGTGAGCACCACAGGAACACTGAAGCTTTCTTT; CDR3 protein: CASSEHHRNTEAFF
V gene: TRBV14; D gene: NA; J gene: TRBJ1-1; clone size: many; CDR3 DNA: TGTGCCAGCAGTGAAGGGCGTATGAACACTGAAGCTTTCTTT; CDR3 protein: CASSEGRMNTEAFF
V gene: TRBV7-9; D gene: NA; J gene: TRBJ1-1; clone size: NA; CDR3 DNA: TGTGCCAGCAGCTTAGGACAGAGGGGGAAGAACACTGAAGCTTTCTTT; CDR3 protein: CASSLGQRGKNTEAFF
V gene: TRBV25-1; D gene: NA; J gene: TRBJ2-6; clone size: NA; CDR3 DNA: TGTGCCAGCAGTGATTCAGGGCAGAACGGGGCCAACGTCCTGACTTTC; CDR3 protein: CASSDSGQNGANVLTF